The clone carrying this T cell receptor (beta chain) was seen once. Per the authors' pipeline: From reference gene primer amplification, estimates of nucleated cell counts were derived. Some clones are missing from TCRdb's copy, which holds only in-frame ones; the method was immunoSEQ multiplex PCR. That table is the source of V, J and clone size, and D and trimming were worked out from the DNA. The sample records some 160,000 clones, around 83% being singletons. These data come from a study of blood T cell repertoires in COVID-19. For the study at large: The United States, Italy and Spain provided the acute and convalescent COVID-19 samples. PBMCs, B-cell-depleted T cells, or T cells provided the cDNA or gDNA that made up the material.

Germline V CDR1 and CDR2: SGHAT, FQNNGV. The CDR3 totals 15 residues. Trimming pared 5 bases from V and 0 bases from J, leaving 13 bases between. Input material: peripheral blood. This chain joins TRBV11-2 and TRBJ1-2, with a weak D call TRBD1 (6 bases). The source of this sequence is a human donor in a cohort sampled during active COVID-19. CDR3 DNA: TGTGCCAGCAGCCGTGACAGGACCACTAACTATGGCTACACCTTC. The encoded protein is CASSRDRTTNYGYTF.